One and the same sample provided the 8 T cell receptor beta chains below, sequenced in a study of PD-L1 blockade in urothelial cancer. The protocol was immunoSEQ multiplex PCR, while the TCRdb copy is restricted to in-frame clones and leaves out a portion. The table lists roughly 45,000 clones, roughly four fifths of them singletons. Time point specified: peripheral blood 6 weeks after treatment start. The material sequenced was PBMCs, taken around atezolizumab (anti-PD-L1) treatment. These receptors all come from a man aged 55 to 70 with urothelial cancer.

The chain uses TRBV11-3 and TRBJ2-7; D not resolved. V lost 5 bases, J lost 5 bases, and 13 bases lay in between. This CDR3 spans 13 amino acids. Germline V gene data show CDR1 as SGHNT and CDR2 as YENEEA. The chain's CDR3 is CASSPTPTNEQYF. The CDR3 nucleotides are TGTGCCAGCAGCCCCACCCCCACAAACGAGCAGTACTTC.

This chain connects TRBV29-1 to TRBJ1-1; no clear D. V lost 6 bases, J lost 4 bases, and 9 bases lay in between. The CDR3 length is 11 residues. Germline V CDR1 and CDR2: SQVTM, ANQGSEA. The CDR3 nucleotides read TGCAGCGTCGTAATTATCACTGAAGCTTTCTTT. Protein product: CSVVIITEAFF.

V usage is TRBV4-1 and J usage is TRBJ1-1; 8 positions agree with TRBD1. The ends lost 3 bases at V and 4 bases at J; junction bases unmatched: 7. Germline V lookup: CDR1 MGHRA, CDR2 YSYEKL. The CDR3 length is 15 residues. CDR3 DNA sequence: TGCGCCAGCAGCCAGGACAGGGAGCTAGGCACTGAAGCTTTCTTT. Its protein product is CASSQDRELGTEAFF.

The CDR3 protein is CASTKTLQRGTNEQFF. CDR3 in DNA: TGTGCCAGCACCAAAACCCTCCAGCGGGGGACAAATGAGCAGTTCTTC. V gene TRBV13 combines with J gene TRBJ2-1; 8 nucleotides agree with TRBD2. The CDR3 contains 16 residues. Germline lookup yields CDR1 PRHDT and CDR2 FYEKMQ (reference sequence). V lost 7 bases and J lost 7; bases outside the gene matches: 15.

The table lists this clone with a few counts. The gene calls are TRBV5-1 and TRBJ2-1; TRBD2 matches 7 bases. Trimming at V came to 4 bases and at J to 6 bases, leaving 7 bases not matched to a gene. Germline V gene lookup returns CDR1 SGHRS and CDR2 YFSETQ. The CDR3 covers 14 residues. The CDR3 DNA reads TGCGCCAGCAGCCCACGAACTAGCGTCAATGAGCAGTTCTTC. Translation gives CASSPRTSVNEQFF.

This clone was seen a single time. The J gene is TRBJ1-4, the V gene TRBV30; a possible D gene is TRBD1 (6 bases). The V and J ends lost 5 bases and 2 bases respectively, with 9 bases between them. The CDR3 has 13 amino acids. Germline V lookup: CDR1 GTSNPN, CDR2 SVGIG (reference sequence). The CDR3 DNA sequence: TGTGCCTGGCTGGGGGCGACTAATGAAAAACTGTTTTTT. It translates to CAWLGATNEKLFF.

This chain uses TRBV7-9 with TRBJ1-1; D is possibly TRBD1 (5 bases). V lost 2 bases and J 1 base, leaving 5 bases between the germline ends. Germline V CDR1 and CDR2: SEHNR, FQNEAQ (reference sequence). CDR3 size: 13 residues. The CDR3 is CASSLQGNTEAFF. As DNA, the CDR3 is TGTGCCAGCAGCTTACAGGGGAACACTGAAGCTTTCTTT.

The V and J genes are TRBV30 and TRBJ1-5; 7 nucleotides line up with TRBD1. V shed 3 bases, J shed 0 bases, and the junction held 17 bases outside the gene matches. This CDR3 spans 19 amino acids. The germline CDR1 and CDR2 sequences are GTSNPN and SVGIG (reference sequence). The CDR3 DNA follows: TGTGCCTGGAGCCCTCTACCCGCCAGACAGGGAGGTAGCAATCAGCCCCAGCATTTT. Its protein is CAWSPLPARQGGSNQPQHF.